Given below is one T cell receptor (beta chain) in context. This sample was taken from a study of blood T cell repertoires in COVID-19. Repertoires were generated with immunoSEQ multiplex PCR, while TCRdb's copy carries only in-frame clones and drops some. The sample yields 250,000 to 300,000 clones, over 75% seen once. V shed 5 bases, J shed 3 bases, and the junction held 5 bases outside the gene matches. Germline lookup yields CDR1 MDHEN and CDR2 SYDVKM. This CDR3 is 14 amino acids long. Living in roughly 23 US areas, the participants were between 18 and 89 years of age. Cohort 3 recovery required two negative PCRs, clearance, or symptom resolution.

The V and J genes are TRBV28 and TRBJ2-7, with 9 nucleotides matching TRBD2. The receptor comes from a woman in her thirties who had recovered from COVID-19. What was sequenced was PBMCs or T cells enriched from blood (not recorded which). DNA of the CDR3: TGTGCCAGCAGTCTCTTTAGCGGGAGCTACGAGCAGTACTTC. Protein: CASSLFSGSYEQYF. Full variable domain (rest looked up from reference TRBV28 and TRBJ2-7): DVKVTQSSRYLVKRTGEKVFLECVQDMDHENMFWYRQDPGLGLRLIYFSYDVKMKEKGDIPEGYSVSREKKERFSLILESASTNQTSMYLCASSLFSGSYEQYFGPGTRLTVT.